The clone carrying this T cell receptor (beta chain) appeared many times. Its target is unknown. The CDR3 loop spans 17 amino acids. Germline lookup yields CDR1 SGHAT and CDR2 FQNNGV. V dropped 5 bases and J dropped 0 bases, with 20 bases sitting between them. The protocol was immunoSEQ multiplex PCR, while the TCRdb copy is restricted to in-frame clones and leaves out a portion. This sample carries around 35,000 clones, none of them present only once. This record belongs to a study of T cells after posttransplantation cyclophosphamide. Peripheral blood was collected from the related graft donor on the marrow donation day. Findings and caveats of the study: Recipient CMV seropositivity and CMV reactivation strongly tracked TRB clonality. TRB overlap between skin or GI tissue T cells and blood was limited. Donor-recipient repertoire similarity was low at 1-2 months, rising over year one.

This TCR was sampled from a man aged 30-40 years in good health and a related stem cell transplant donor. The sample was PBMCs. V gene TRBV11-2 combines with J gene TRBJ2-7, with D possibly TRBD2 on 6 matching bases. CDR3 in DNA: TGTGCCAGCAGCCCCCTGAGGCGCGGGGCCAGCTCCTACGAGCAGTACTTC. The encoded protein is CASSPLRRGASSYEQYF.